The next 21 T cell receptor beta chains were all read from a single sample in a study of technical replicates of blood from several donors (TCRdb year 2017). Preparation of the library involved the immunoSEQ multiplex PCR assay. The clones in this table, taken by TCRdb from immuneACCESS, are in-frame only. Not every clone is retained; where verified, under half of the shortfall comes from an unresolved V gene, and the cause of the rest is unknown. This sample lists 100,000 or so clones; about 95% were detected once. Clones ranked in the top ten supply 0.2% to 0.25% of the sample. Sample: T cells isolated from PBMCs. Receptors originate from a human donor in good health.

The chain uses TRBV2 and TRBJ2-5, with no clear D. The V end lost 6 bases, the J end lost 5 bases, and 7 bases lay between the germline ends. This CDR3 contains 11 residues. Germline V gene sequence: CDR1 SNHLY, CDR2 FYNNEI. The DNA of the CDR3 is TGTGCCAGCAGGACTGGCGAGACCCAGTACTTC. It translates to CASRTGETQYF.

The genes are TRBV2 and TRBJ2-3; maybe TRBD2 (6 bases). CDR3 size: 13 residues. The germline gives CDR1 SNHLY, CDR2 FYNNEI. The V and J ends lost 8 bases and 2 bases respectively, with 11 bases between them. CDR3: CASQGTYTDTQYF. Here the CDR3 DNA reads TGTGCCAGCCAAGGGACTTACACAGATACGCAGTATTTT. Drawing the rest from reference TRBV2 and TRBJ2-3, the complete variable domain is EPEVTQTPSHQVTQMGQEVILRCVPISNHLYFYWYRQILGQKVEFLVSFYNNEISEKSEIFDDQFSVERPDGSNFTLKIRSTKLEDSAMYFCASQGTYTDTQYFGPGTRLTVL.

The chain carries TRBV19 and TRBJ1-5, with a weak D call TRBD1 (5 bases). Germline-derived CDR1 and CDR2 are LNHDA and SQIVND (reference sequence). Trimming cost V 5 bases and J 3 bases, with 23 bases left between them. This CDR3 spans 18 amino acids. The CDR3 DNA is TGTGCCAGTAGTTGGGGATTCTTCACTCTAGGGGCCAATCAGCCCCAGCATTTT. Encoded protein: CASSWGFFTLGANQPQHF.

The chain combines TRBV2 with TRBJ1-3; D perhaps matches TRBD1 (6 bases). CDR1 is SNHLY, CDR2 FYNNEI, per germline. The CDR3 totals 14 residues. The V and J ends lost 6 bases and 1 base respectively, with 10 bases between them. The CDR3 loop reads CASRPDSSGNTIYF. Here the CDR3 DNA reads TGTGCCAGCAGGCCGGACAGTTCTGGAAACACCATATATTTT. The full variable domain, its missing parts supplied by reference TRBV2 and TRBJ1-3, is EPEVTQTPSHQVTQMGQEVILRCVPISNHLYFYWYRQILGQKVEFLVSFYNNEISEKSEIFDDQFSVERPDGSNFTLKIRSTKLEDSAMYFCASRPDSSGNTIYFGEGSWLTVV.

The chain links TRBV6-1 to TRBJ1-4; D not resolved. The CDR3 has 15 amino acids. CDR1 is MNHNS and CDR2 is SASEGT in the germline V gene. Trimming removed 8 bases from V and 0 bases from J, with 13 bases in between. CDR3: CASRGMVATNEKLFF. In DNA form, the CDR3 reads TGTGCCAGCCGGGGAATGGTGGCAACTAATGAAAAACTGTTTTTT.

The V call is TRBV5-1, the J call TRBJ2-1; 14 nucleotides match TRBD2. In germline, CDR1 is SGHRS, CDR2 YFSETQ. The CDR3 runs 16 residues. The ends lost 3 bases at V and 7 bases at J; junction bases unmatched: 6. This chain's CDR3 is CASSWGLAGVQNEQFF. The CDR3 DNA reads as TGCGCCAGCAGCTGGGGACTAGCGGGAGTACAAAATGAGCAGTTCTTC.

The genes are TRBV21-1 and TRBJ2-5; TRBD2, as called in the table, went unchecked against the DNA. TRBV21-1 is reported as a pseudogene. The CDR3 consists of 14 residues. DNA of the CDR3: TGTGCCAGCAGCAAAAATCTCCGGGGAGAGACCCAGTACTTC. Translating it yields CASSKNLRGETQYF.

The chain recombines TRBV18 with TRBJ2-7; weak D call: TRBD2 (5 bases). V was pared by 6 bases and J by 0 bases, with 15 bases between. This CDR3 spans 15 amino acids. Germline values: CDR1 KGHSH, CDR2 LQKENI. In nucleotides, the CDR3 is TGTGCCAGCTCTCGCGACGAGGCGGGCTCCTACGAGCAGTACTTC. Its protein product is CASSRDEAGSYEQYF.

The chain combines TRBV11-2 with TRBJ2-3; 7 nucleotides align to TRBD1. V shed 4 bases and J 2 bases; nucleotides not matched to a gene: 6. CDR3 length equals 15 residues. Germline CDR1 and CDR2: SGHAT and FQNNGV. For the CDR3, the DNA is TGTGCCAGCAGCTCCGGGACAGTGCTCACAGATACGCAGTATTTT. Translated: CASSSGTVLTDTQYF.

This clone was counted a single time. The chain combines TRBV6-6 with TRBJ2-7; no clear D gene. CDR1 and CDR2 (germline): MNHNY, SVGAGI (reference sequence). The V end lost 6 bases, the J end lost 6 bases, and 18 bases lay between the germline ends. There are 14 residues in the CDR3. The CDR3 here is CASRTYSPPGEQYF. In nucleotides, the CDR3 is TGTGCCAGCAGGACTTACTCCCCGCCGGGCGAGCAGTACTTC.

This sequence joins TRBV9 and TRBJ1-2; maybe TRBD1 (5 bases). CDR3 size: 15 residues. Trimming left V 3 bases short and J 4 bases short, with 16 bases between. Germline CDR1 reads SGDLS; CDR2 reads YYNGEE. CDR3 residues: CASSGLGRGTYGYTF. CDR3 DNA: TGTGCCAGCAGCGGTTTAGGGCGGGGCACCTATGGCTACACCTTC.

The chain has TRBV6-6 and TRBJ2-4; no clear D. Trimming shortened V by 4 bases and J by 0 bases, and 7 bases separated the two germline ends. Germline CDR1 is MNHNY and CDR2 is SVGAGI (reference sequence). This CDR3 comprises 14 residues. CDR3: CASSLGLAKNIQYF. CDR3 nucleotides: TGTGCCAGCAGTTTGGGCCTAGCCAAAAACATTCAGTACTTC.

The J gene is TRBJ1-5, the V gene TRBV28; D is possibly TRBD1 (6 bases). Germline-derived CDR1 and CDR2 are MDHEN and SYDVKM. The CDR3 covers 15 residues. Trimming took off 6 bases at V and 6 bases at J, with 18 bases between the two ends. The CDR3 loop is CASRSLYRVAQPQHF. As DNA, the CDR3 is TGTGCCAGCAGATCCTTATACAGGGTTGCTCAGCCCCAGCATTTT. The whole variable domain, remainder taken from reference TRBV28 and TRBJ1-5, is DVKVTQSSRYLVKRTGEKVFLECVQDMDHENMFWYRQDPGLGLRLIYFSYDVKMKEKGDIPEGYSVSREKKERFSLILESASTNQTSMYLCASRSLYRVAQPQHFGDGTRLSIL.

The chain employs TRBV10-3 and TRBJ2-5; 7 bases are shared with TRBD1. After removal of 3 bases from V and 4 bases from J, the junction contained 2 bases not matched to a gene. The CDR3 covers 13 residues. In germline, CDR1 is ENHRY, CDR2 SYGVKD. CDR3 amino acids: CAISEGGSETQYF. The CDR3 nucleotides read TGTGCCATCAGTGAAGGGGGCTCAGAGACCCAGTACTTC.

The rearrangement joins TRBV5-1 to TRBJ1-5, with a weak D call TRBD1 (6 bases). Trimming cost V 6 bases and J 0 bases, with 19 bases left between them. Germline V gives CDR1 SGHRS, CDR2 YFSETQ. The length of the CDR3 is 17 residues. CDR3 DNA: TGCGCCAGCAAGCACAGGGACCTCGGATATAGCAATCAGCCCCAGCATTTT. Its translation is CASKHRDLGYSNQPQHF.

V gene TRBV23-1 combines with J gene TRBJ1-1; D is undetermined. Being an ORF, TRBV23-1 has a function that is uncertain. CDR3 length equals 14 residues. Trimming shortened V by 3 bases and J by 5 bases, and 13 bases separated the two germline ends. The CDR3 nucleotides are TGCGCCAGCAGTCAGAATCAGCGGAGGACTGAAGCTTTCTTT. The encoded protein is CASSQNQRRTEAFF.

CDR3 DNA sequence: TGTGCTAGTGGTTTGGTACGAGGGTACAATGAAAAACTGTTTTTT. It yields the protein CASGLVRGYNEKLFF. This rearrangement joins TRBV12-5 to TRBJ1-4; the D is unclear. This CDR3 comprises 15 residues. Germline V gene sequence: CDR1 LGHNT, CDR2 FRNRAP. Deletions cut 0 bases from V and 5 bases from J, with 10 bases between.

This clone was found a few times. This chain joins TRBV28 and TRBJ1-1, with 9 bases matching TRBD1. Losses at the gene ends were 5 bases for V and 5 bases for J; bases not matched to a gene: 9. CDR3 length equals 15 residues. Germline assignment: CDR1 MDHEN and CDR2 SYDVKM. The CDR3: CASSRLGTGNTEAFF. As DNA, the CDR3 is TGTGCCAGCAGTAGGTTGGGGACAGGGAATACTGAAGCTTTCTTT.

The gene calls are TRBV27 and TRBJ2-5, with TRBD1 matching 8 bases. In germline, CDR1 is MNHEY, CDR2 SMNVEV (reference sequence). This CDR3 is built from 15 residues. The J segment lost 2 bases and the V segment lost 2 bases, leaving 4 bases of the junction unmatched. The CDR3 here is CASSLTGTGQETQYF. CDR3 in DNA: TGTGCCAGCAGTTTAACCGGGACAGGTCAAGAGACCCAGTACTTC.

The CDR3 region is CASSQLKQGSYEQYF. In DNA form, the CDR3 reads TGTGCCAGCAGCCAATTAAAACAGGGTTCCTACGAGCAGTACTTC. This chain links TRBV27 with TRBJ2-7; D is possibly TRBD1 (6 bases). Trimming stripped 6 bases from V and 1 base from J, with 16 bases between. The CDR3 runs to 15 residues. Germline V gene sequence: CDR1 MNHEY, CDR2 SMNVEV (reference sequence).

The chain combines TRBV6-1 with TRBJ1-5; TRBD1 aligns across 9 bases. The CDR3 length is 14 residues. The trim removed 0 bases at V and 9 bases at J, leaving 3 bases unmatched. CDR1 MNHNS and CDR2 SASEGT come from the germline V gene. CDR3 sequence reads: CASSEAGQGVPQHF. The CDR3 nucleotides are TGTGCCAGCAGTGAAGCGGGACAGGGTGTGCCCCAGCATTTT.